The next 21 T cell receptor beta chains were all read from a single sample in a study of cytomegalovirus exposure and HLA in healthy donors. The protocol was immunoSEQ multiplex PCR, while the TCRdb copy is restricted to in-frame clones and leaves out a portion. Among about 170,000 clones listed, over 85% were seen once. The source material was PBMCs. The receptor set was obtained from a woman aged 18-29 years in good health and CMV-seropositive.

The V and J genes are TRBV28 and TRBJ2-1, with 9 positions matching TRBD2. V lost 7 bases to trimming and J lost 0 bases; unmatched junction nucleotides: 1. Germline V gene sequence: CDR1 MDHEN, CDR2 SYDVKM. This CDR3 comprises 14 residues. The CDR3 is CASNSGGSYNEQFF. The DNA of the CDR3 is TGTGCCAGCAATAGCGGGGGCTCCTACAATGAGCAGTTCTTC.

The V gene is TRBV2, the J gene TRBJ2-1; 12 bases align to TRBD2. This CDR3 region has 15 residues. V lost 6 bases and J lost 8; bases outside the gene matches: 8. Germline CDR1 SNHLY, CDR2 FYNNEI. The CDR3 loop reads CASSLLAGGGDEQFF. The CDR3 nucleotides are TGTGCCAGCAGCCTACTAGCGGGAGGTGGGGATGAGCAGTTCTTC.

The CDR3 loop reads CASSTQGLSNQPQHF. CDR3 DNA sequence: TGTGCCAGCAGTACTCAGGGGTTGAGCAATCAGCCCCAGCATTTT. The V gene is TRBV27, the J gene TRBJ1-5, with D possibly matching TRBD1 (6 bases). The CDR3 totals 15 residues. V was clipped by 5 bases and J by 1 base, with 12 bases between them. The germline CDR1 and CDR2 sequences are MNHEY and SMNVEV (reference sequence).

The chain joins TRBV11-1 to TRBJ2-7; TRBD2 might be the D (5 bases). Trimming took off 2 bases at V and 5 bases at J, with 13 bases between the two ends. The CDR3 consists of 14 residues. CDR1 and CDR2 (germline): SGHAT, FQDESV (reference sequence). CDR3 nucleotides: TGTGCCAGCAGCTTATTTTCTAGGCGGGACGAGCAGTACTTC. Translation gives CASSLFSRRDEQYF.

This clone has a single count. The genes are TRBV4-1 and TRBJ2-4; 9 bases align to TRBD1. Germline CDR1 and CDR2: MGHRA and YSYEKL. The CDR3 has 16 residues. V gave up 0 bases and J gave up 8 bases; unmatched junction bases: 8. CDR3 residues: CASSQDSGTGRDIQYF. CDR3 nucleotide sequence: TGCGCCAGCAGCCAAGATTCTGGGACAGGGAGGGACATTCAGTACTTC.

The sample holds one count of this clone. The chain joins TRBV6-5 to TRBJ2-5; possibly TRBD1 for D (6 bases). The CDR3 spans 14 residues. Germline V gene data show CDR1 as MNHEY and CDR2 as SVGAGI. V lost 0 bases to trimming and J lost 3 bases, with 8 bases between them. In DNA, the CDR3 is TGTGCCAGCAGTTACTCGTCAGGGGAAGAGACCCAGTACTTC. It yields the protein CASSYSSGEETQYF.

The CDR3 is CGTPGGEGNTIYF. The CDR3 coding sequence is TGTGGCACCCCAGGGGGTGAAGGAAACACCATATATTTT. This sequence joins TRBV30 and TRBJ1-3; 7 bases line up with TRBD1. Germline CDR1 and CDR2: GTSNPN and SVGIG (reference sequence). The CDR3 spans 13 residues. Filled out from reference TRBV30 and TRBJ1-3, the complete variable domain reads SQTIHQWPATLVQPVGSPLSLECTVEGTSNPNLYWYRQAAGRGLQLLFYSVGIGQISSEVPQNLSASRPQDRQFILSSKKLLLSDSGFYLCGTPGGEGNTIYFGEGSWLTVV.

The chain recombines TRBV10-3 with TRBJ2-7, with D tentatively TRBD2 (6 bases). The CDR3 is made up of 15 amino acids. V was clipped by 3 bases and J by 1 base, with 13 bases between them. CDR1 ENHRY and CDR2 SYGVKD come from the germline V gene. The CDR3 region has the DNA TGTGCCATCAGTGACCCCGGGAGTTGGTCCTACGAGCAGTACTTC. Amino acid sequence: CAISDPGSWSYEQYF.

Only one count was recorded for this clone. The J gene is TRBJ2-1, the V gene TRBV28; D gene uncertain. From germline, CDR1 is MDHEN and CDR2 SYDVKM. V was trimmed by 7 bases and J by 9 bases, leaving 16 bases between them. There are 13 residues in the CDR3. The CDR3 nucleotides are TGTGCCAGCAAAACCTCCCCCTCTACTGAGCAGTTCTTC. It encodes CASKTSPSTEQFF. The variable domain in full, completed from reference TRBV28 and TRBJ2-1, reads DVKVTQSSRYLVKRTGEKVFLECVQDMDHENMFWYRQDPGLGLRLIYFSYDVKMKEKGDIPEGYSVSREKKERFSLILESASTNQTSMYLCASKTSPSTEQFFGPGTRLTVL.

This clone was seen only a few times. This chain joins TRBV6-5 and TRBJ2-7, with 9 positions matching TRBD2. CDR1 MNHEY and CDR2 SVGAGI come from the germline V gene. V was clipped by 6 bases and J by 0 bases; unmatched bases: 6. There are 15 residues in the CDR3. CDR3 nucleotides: TGTGCCAGCAGCTCCGATAGCGGGAGCTCCTACGAGCAGTACTTC. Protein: CASSSDSGSSYEQYF.

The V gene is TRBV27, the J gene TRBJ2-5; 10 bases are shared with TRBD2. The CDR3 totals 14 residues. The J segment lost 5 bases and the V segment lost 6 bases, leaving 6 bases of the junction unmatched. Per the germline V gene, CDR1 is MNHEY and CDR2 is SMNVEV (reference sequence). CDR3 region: CASSRLAGLETQYF. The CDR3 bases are TGTGCCAGCAGCCGACTAGCGGGTCTGGAGACCCAGTACTTC.

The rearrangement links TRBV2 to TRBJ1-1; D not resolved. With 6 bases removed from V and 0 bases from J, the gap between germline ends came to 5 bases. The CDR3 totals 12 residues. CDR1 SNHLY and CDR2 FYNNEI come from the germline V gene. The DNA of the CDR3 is TGTGCCAGCAGGTTAATGAACACTGAAGCTTTCTTT. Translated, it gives CASRLMNTEAFF.

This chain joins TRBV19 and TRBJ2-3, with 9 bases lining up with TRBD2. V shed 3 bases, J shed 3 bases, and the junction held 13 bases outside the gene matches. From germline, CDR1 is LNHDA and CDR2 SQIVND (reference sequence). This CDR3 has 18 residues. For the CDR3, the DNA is TGTGCCAGTAGTATTTTCGGCGGGAGGGCCGGACCAACAGATACGCAGTATTTT. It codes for CASSIFGGRAGPTDTQYF.

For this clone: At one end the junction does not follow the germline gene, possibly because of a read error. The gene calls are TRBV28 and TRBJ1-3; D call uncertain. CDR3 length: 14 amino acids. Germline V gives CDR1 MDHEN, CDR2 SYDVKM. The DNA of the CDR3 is TGTACCAGCAGCGCGGGAGGGCGGAGAAACACCATATATTTT. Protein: CTSSAGGRRNTIYF.

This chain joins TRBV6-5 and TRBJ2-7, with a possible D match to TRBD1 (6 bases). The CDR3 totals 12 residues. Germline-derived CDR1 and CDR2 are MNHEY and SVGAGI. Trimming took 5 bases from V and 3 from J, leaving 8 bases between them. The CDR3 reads CASSMDSYEQYF. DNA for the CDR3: TGTGCCAGCAGTATGGACAGCTACGAGCAGTACTTC.

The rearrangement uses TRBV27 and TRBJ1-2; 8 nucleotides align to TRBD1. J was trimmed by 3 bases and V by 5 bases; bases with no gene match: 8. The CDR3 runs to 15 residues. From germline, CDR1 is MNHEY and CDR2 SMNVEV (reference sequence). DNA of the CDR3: TGTGCCAGCAGTCCACGGACAGGGTGGGACTATGGCTACACCTTC. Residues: CASSPRTGWDYGYTF.

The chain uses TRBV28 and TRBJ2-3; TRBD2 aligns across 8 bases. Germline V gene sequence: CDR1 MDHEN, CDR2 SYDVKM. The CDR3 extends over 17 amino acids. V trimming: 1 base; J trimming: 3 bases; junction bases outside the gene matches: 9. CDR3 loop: CASSLSLPGLVTDTQYF. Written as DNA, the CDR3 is TGTGCCAGCAGTTTATCTTTACCGGGACTAGTAACAGATACGCAGTATTTT.

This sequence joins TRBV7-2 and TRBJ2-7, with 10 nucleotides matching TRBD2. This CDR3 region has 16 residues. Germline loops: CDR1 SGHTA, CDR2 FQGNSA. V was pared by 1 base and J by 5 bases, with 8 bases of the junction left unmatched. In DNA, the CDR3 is TGTGCCAGCAGCTTAGATCCCGCTAGCGGGAGCCACGAGCAGTACTTC. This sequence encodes CASSLDPASGSHEQYF.

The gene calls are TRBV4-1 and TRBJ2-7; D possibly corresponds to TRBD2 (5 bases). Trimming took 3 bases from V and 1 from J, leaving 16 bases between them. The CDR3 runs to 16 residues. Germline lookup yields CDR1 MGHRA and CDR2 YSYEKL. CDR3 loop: CASSQRIGSLSYEQYF. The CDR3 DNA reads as TGCGCCAGCAGCCAGAGGATAGGGAGCCTTTCCTACGAGCAGTACTTC.

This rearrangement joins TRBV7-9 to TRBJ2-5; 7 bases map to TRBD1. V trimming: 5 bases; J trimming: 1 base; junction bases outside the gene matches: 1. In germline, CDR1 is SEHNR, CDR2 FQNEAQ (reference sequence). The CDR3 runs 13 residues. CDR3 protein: CASSRDSQETQYF. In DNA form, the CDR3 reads TGTGCCAGCAGCCGGGACAGCCAAGAGACCCAGTACTTC.

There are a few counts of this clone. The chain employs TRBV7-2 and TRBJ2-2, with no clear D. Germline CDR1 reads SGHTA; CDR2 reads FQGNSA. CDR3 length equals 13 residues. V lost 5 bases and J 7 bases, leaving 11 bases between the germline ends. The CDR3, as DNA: TGTGCCAGCAGCCCTCGACTTAGCGGGGAGCTGTTTTTT. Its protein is CASSPRLSGELFF.